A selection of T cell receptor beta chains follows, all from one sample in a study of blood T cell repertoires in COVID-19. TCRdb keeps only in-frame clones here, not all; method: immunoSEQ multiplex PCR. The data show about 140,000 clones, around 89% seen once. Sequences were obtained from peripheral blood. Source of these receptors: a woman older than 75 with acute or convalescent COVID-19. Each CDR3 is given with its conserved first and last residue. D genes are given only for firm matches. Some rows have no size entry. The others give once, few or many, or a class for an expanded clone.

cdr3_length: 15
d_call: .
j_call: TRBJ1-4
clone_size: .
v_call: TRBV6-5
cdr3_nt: TGTGCCAGCAGTTACTCATCCAGTTTTAATGAAAAACTGTTTTTT
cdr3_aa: CASSYSSSFNEKLFF

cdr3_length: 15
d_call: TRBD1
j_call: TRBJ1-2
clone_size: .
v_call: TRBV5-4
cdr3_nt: TGTGCCAGCAGCTCTTACAGGGGGGGACGGGATGGCTACACCTTC
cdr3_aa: CASSSYRGGRDGYTF

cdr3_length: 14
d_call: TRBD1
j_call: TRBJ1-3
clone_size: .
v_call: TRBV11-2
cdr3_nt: TGTGCCAGCAGCCCGTCGACAGGGGGAAACACCATATATTTT
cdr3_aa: CASSPSTGGNTIYF

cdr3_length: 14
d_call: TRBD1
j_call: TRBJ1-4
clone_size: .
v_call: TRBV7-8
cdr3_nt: TGTGCCAGCAGCTCGGGGCAGGGGGGCGAAAAACTGTTTTTT
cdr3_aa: CASSSGQGGEKLFF

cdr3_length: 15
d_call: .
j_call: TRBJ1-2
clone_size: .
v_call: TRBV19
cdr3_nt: TGTGCCAGTAGTATCTCCAGACAGAATCTTTATGGCTACACCTTC
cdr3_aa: CASSISRQNLYGYTF

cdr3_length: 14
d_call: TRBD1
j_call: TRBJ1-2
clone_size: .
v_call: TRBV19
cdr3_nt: TGTGCCAGTAGAGGGACAGGGGTTTTCTATGGCTACACCTTC
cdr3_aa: CASRGTGVFYGYTF

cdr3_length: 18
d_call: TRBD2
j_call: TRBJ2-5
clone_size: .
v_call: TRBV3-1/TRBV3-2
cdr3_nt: TGTGCCAGCAGTGGGAGCCTAGCGGGGGGGCCGCAGCAAGAGACCCAGTACTTC
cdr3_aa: CASSGSLAGGPQQETQYF

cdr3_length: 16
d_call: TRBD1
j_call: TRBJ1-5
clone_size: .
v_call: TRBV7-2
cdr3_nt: TGTGCCAGCAGCCTGGGGACAGCTTATAGCAATCAGCCCCAGCATTTT
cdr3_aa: CASSLGTAYSNQPQHF

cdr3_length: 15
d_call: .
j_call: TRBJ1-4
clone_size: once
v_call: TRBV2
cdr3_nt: TGTGCCAGCAGGACCCCCCAGGGGATGGGTGAAAAACTGTTTTTT
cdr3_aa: CASRTPQGMGEKLFF

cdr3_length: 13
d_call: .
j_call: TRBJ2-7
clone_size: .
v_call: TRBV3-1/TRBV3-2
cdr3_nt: TGTGCCAGCAGCCAAGATGGGCCCTACGAGCAGTACTTC
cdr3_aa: CASSQDGPYEQYF

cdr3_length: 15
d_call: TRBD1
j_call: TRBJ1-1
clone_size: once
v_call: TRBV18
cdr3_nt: TGTGCCAGCTCACCACAAGGGACAGGGGGTACTGAAGCTTTCTTT
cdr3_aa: CASSPQGTGGTEAFF

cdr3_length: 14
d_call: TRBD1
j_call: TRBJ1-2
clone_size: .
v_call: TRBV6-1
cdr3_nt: TGTGCCAGCAGTGAAAAATGGGTAGGGGGCGGCTACACCTTC
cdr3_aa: CASSEKWVGGGYTF

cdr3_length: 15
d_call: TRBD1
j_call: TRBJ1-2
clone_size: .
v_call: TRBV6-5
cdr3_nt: TGTGCCAGCAGTCCCGGGACAGGGATAGGGTATGGCTACACCTTC
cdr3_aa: CASSPGTGIGYGYTF

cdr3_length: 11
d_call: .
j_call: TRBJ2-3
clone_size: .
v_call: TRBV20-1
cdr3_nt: TGCAGTGCTAGGAGTACGGATACGCAGTATTTT
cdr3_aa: CSARSTDTQYF

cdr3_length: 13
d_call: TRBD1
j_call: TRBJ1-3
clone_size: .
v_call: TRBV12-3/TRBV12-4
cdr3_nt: TGTGCCAGCAGAGGGGGCGAGGGAAACACCATATATTTT
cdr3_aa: CASRGGEGNTIYF

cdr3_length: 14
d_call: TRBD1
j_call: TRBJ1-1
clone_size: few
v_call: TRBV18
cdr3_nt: TGTGCCAGCTCACCAAGGACAGGGGGGACTGAAGCTTTCTTT
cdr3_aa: CASSPRTGGTEAFF

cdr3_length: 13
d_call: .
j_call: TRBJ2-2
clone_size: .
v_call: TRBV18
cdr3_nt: TGTGCCAGCTCATACGCGGCCACCGGGGAGCTGTTTTTT
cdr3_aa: CASSYAATGELFF

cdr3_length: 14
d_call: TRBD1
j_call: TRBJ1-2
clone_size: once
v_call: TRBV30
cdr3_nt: TGTGCCTGGACCGGACAGGGGCGATACTATGGCTACACCTTC
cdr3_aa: CAWTGQGRYYGYTF

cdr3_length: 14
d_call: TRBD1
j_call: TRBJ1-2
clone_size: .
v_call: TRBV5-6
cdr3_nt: TGTGCCAGCAGCTGGGACAGGGGCCAATATGGCTACACCTTC
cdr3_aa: CASSWDRGQYGYTF

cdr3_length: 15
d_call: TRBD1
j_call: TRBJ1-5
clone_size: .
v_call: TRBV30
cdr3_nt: TGTGCCTGGAGCAAGACAGGGTTTAGCAATCAGCCCCAGCATTTT
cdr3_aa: CAWSKTGFSNQPQHF

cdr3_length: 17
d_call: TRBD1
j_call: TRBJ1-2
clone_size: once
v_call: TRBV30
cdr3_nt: TGTGCCTGGAGGGCCCGGACAGGGGGCTTCTTTTCATGGGGCTACACCTTC
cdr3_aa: CAWRARTGGFFSWGYTF

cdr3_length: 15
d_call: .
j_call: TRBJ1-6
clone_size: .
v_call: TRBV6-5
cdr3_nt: TGTGCCAGCAGTTACTCCGCAGGGCTTGATTCACCCCTCCACTTT
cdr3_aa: CASSYSAGLDSPLHF

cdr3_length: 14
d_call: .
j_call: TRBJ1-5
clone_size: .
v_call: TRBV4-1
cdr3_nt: TGCGCCAGCAGCCAAGAGGGAGATATCAGTACCCAGCATTTT
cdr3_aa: CASSQEGDISTQHF

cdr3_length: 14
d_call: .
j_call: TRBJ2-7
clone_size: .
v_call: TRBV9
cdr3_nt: TGTGCCAGCAGCGTAGGATCAGGATCCTACGAGCAGTACTTC
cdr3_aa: CASSVGSGSYEQYF

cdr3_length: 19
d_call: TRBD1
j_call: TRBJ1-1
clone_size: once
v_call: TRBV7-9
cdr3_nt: TGTGCCAGCAGCCCTAGGGGAGGGACAGGGGCGTCCCCGAACACTGAAGCTTTCTTT
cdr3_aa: CASSPRGGTGASPNTEAFF

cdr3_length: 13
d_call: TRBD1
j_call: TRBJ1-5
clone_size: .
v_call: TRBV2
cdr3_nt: TGTGCCAGCCAAGGGACAGCGAATCAGCCCCAGCATTTT
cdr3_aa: CASQGTANQPQHF

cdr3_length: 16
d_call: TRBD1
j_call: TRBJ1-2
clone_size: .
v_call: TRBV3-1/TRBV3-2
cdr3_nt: TGTGCCAGCAGCCAAACAGACAGGGCGCGCCTGGGGGGCTACACCTTC
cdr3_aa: CASSQTDRARLGGYTF

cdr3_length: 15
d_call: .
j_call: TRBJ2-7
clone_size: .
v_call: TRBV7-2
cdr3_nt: TGTGCCAGCAGCCCATGGGACTTGAGCTCCTACGAGCAGTACTTC
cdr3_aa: CASSPWDLSSYEQYF

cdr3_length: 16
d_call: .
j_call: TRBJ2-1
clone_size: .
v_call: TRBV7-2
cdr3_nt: TGTGCCAGCAGCTCTCGATGGACAGAATTTTACAATGAGCAGTTCTTC
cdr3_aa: CASSSRWTEFYNEQFF

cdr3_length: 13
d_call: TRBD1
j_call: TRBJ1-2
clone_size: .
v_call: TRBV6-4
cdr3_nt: TGTGCCAGAGGTTCCCGACAGGGGAATGGCTACACCTTC
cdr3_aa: CARGSRQGNGYTF

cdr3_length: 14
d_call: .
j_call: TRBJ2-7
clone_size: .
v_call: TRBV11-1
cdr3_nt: TGTGCCAGCAGCCACCGGGCCCCGGCGGGCGAGCAGTACTTC
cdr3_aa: CASSHRAPAGEQYF

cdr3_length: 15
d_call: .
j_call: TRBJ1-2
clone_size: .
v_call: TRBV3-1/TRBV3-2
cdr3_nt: TGTGCCAGCAGCCCCTCAGAGGTAGAAAACTATGGCTACACCTTC
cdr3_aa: CASSPSEVENYGYTF

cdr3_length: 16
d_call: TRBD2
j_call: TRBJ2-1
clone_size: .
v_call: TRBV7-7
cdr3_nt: TGTGCTAGCAGCCCCAGGCGGGGGAGCTCCTACAATGAGCAGTTCTTC
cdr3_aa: CASSPRRGSSYNEQFF

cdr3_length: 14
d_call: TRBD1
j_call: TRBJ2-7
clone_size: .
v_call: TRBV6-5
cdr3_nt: TGTGCCAGCCGCCCGACAGGGAGATCCTACGAGCAGTACTTC
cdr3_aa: CASRPTGRSYEQYF

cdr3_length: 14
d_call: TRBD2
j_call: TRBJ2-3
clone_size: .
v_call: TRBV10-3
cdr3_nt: TGTGCCATCAGGGCCGCTAGCGGGGTAGATACGCAGTATTTT
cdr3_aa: CAIRAASGVDTQYF

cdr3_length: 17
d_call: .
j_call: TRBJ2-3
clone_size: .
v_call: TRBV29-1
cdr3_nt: TGCAGCGTTGGAAGGCCGGGGGGCGTATCTAGCACAGATACGCAGTATTTT
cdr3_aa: CSVGRPGGVSSTDTQYF

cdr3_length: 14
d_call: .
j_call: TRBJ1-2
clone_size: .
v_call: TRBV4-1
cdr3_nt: TGCGCCAGCAGCCAATCAGGATCCTACTATGGCTACACCTTC
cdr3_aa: CASSQSGSYYGYTF